This T cell receptor (beta chain) was identified during a study of identical twins. One entry per CDR3 protein, called by TCRdb with MiXCR from the 5' RACE reads. In the table there are some 690,000 distinct CDR3 sequences, 21% of which are singletons. A few counts support this clonotype. The germline V gene encodes CDR1 DFQATT and CDR2 SNEGSKA (reference sequence). V was trimmed by 6 bases and J by 0 bases, leaving 11 bases between them. The CDR3 runs to 14 residues. The same sample was also used in a study of T cells expressing NK-cell markers. That work adds: In a group of five to seven donors, dominant NKG2C+ clonotypes represented 1.0-7.0% of CD8+ T cells.

This TCR derives from a woman aged 18-29 years in good health. The J gene is TRBJ2-2, the V gene TRBV20-1; D not resolved. Sequencing was carried out using PBMCs. The CDR3 here is CSAVHSSNTGELFF. CDR3 sequence (DNA): TGCAGTGCGGTGCACAGCTCGAACACCGGGGAGCTGTTTTTT.